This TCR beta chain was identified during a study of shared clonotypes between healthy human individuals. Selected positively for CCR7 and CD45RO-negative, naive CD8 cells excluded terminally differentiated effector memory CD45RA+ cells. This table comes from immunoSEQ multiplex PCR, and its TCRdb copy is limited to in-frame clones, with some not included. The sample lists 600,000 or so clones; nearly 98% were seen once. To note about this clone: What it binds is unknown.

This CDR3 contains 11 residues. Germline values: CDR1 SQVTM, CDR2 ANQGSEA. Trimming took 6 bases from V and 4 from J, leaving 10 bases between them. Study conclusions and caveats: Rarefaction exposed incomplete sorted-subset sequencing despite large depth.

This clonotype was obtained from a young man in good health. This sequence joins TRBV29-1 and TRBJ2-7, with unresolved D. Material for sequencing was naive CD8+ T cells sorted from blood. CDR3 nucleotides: TGCAGCGTGGGAATGGGATACGAGCAGTACTTC. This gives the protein CSVGMGYEQYF.